The 7 T cell receptor beta chains below all came from one sample that was sequenced in a study of cytomegalovirus exposure and HLA in healthy donors. The PCR employed 60 Vbeta primers together with 13 Jbeta primers. Using immunoSEQ multiplex PCR, the repertoire was profiled, and TCRdb retains in-frame clones only, with some absent. Here the sample spans under 200,000 clones, around 79% being singletons. Sequenced: PBMCs. Receptors originate from a woman in her twenties or thirties in good health and CMV-seropositive.

The rearrangement uses TRBV29-1 and TRBJ1-2; D remains unclear. The germline gives CDR1 SQVTM, CDR2 ANQGSEA. There are 13 residues in the CDR3. V was pared by 8 bases and J by 7 bases, with 20 bases between. The CDR3 coding sequence is TGCAGCTCCCAGGTTAGAGACGAAAGTGGCTACACCTTC. Translated: CSSQVRDESGYTF.

In nucleotides, the CDR3 is TGTGCCAGCAGCTTGAGGCAGGGAATAGGGACCCAGTACTTC. As protein: CASSLRQGIGTQYF. The chain has TRBV5-6 and TRBJ2-5; a possible D gene is TRBD1 (5 bases). CDR3 size: 14 residues. Germline values: CDR1 SGHDT, CDR2 YYEEEE. V dropped 1 base and J dropped 7 bases, with 14 bases sitting between them.

This clone occurred once. The V call is TRBV6-1, the J call TRBJ2-7, with a tentative D call TRBD2 (5 bases). CDR3 length equals 15 residues. The V gene lost 6 bases and the J gene lost 2 bases, with 17 bases spanning the gap. The germline gives CDR1 MNHNS, CDR2 SASEGT. CDR3 in DNA: TGTGCCAGCAGAAGACATCGGACTGAGACCTACGAGCAGTACTTC. Amino acids: CASRRHRTETYEQYF.

V and J are TRBV9 and TRBJ2-2; D possibly corresponds to TRBD2 (6 bases). This CDR3 is built from 16 residues. The ends were cut back, 2 bases at V and 2 bases at J, with 13 bases in the middle. Germline CDR1 is SGDLS and CDR2 is YYNGEE. The CDR3 DNA is TGTGCCAGCAGCGTTTACTCGGGGGTCAACACCGGGGAGCTGTTTTTT. It codes for CASSVYSGVNTGELFF.

The J gene is TRBJ2-1, the V gene TRBV6-5, with TRBD1 identical over 7 bases. Looked up from germline, CDR1 is MNHEY and CDR2 is SVGAGI. The trim removed 4 bases at V and 14 bases at J, leaving 8 bases unmatched. The CDR3 extends over 12 amino acids. The CDR3 DNA reads as TGTGCCAGCAGTTGGACAGGCCACAGGGAGTTCTTC. This encodes CASSWTGHREFF.

The genes are TRBV18 and TRBJ1-5, with a tentative D call TRBD1 (6 bases). The CDR3 is 14 residues long. Trimming stripped 6 bases from V and 4 bases from J, with 13 bases between. CDR1 and CDR2 from the germline V gene are KGHSH and LQKENI. The CDR3 nucleotides read TGTGCCAGCTCGCTAAACAGGGATAATCAGCCCCAGCATTTT. It translates to CASSLNRDNQPQHF.

J is TRBJ1-2 and V is TRBV15, with unresolved D. This CDR3 contains 12 residues. Trimming shortened V by 3 bases and J by 2 bases, and 4 bases separated the two germline ends. From germline, CDR1 is LNHNV and CDR2 YYDKDF (reference sequence). For the CDR3, the DNA is TGTGCCACCAGCAGCTCGAACTATGGCTACACCTTC. This encodes CATSSSNYGYTF. Using reference TRBV15 and TRBJ1-2 for the parts outside the CDR3, the full variable domain is DAMVIQNPRYQVTQFGKPVTLSCSQTLNHNVMYWYQQKSSQAPKLLFHYYDKDFNNEADTPDNFQSRRPNTSFCFLDIRSPGLGDTAMYLCATSSSNYGYTFGSGTRLTVV.